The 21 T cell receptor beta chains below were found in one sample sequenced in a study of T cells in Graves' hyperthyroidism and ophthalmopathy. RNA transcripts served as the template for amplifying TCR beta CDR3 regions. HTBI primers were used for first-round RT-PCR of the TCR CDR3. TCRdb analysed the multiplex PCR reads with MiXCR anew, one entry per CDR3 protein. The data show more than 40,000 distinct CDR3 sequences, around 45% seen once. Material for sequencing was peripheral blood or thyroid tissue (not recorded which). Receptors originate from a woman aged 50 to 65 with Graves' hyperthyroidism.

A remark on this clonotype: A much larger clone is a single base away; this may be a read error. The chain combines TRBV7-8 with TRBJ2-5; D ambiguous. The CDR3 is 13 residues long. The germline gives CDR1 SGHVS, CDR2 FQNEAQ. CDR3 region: CPSSRRRQETQYF. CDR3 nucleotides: TGTCCCAGCAGCCGACGCAGGCAAGAGACCCAGTACTTC.

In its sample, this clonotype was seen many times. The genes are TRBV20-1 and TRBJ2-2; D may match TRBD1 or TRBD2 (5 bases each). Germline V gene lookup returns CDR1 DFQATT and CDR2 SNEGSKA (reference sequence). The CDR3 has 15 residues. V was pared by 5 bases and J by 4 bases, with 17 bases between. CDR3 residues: CSAVGTRGPTGELFF. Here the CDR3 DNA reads TGCAGTGCTGTAGGGACCCGAGGTCCCACCGGGGAGCTGTTTTTT.

The CDR3 DNA reads as TGCAGCGTCTCCGATGGGGGGAGGGACTATGGCTACACCTTC. Translation gives CSVSDGGRDYGYTF. The chain uses TRBV29-1 and TRBJ1-2; a weak D match, TRBD1 (5 bases). This CDR3 comprises 14 residues. Trimming shortened V by 6 bases and J by 3 bases, and 17 bases separated the two germline ends. The germline V gene encodes CDR1 SQVTM and CDR2 ANQGSEA.

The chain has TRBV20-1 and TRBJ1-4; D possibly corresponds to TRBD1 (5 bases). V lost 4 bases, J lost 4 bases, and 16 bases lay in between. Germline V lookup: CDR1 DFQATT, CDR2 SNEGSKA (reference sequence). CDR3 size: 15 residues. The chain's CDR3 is CSAIAGTSNNEKLFF. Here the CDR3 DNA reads TGCAGTGCTATTGCCGGGACTAGCAATAATGAAAAACTGTTTTTT.

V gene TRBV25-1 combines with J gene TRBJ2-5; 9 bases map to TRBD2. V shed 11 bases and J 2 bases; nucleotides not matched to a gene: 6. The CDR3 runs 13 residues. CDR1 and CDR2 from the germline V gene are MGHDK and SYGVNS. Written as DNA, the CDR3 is TGTGCCCAGACTAGCGGATCACAAGAGACCCAGTACTTC. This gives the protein CAQTSGSQETQYF.

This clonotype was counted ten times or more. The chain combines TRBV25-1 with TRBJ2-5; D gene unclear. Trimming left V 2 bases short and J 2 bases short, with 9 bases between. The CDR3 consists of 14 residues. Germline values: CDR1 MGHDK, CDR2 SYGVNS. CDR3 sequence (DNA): TGTGCCAGCAGTGAACTGGGGAAGCAAGAGACCCAGTACTTC. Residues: CASSELGKQETQYF.

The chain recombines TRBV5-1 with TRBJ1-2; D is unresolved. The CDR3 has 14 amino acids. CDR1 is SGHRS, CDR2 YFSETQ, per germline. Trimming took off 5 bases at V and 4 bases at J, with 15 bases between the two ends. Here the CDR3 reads CASRYDTGSYGYTF. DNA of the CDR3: TGCGCCAGCAGGTACGACACGGGTTCCTATGGCTACACCTTC.

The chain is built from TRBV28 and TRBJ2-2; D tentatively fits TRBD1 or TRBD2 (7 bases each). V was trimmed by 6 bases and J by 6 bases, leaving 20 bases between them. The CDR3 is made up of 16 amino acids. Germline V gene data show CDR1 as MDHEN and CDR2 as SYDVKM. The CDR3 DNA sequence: TGTGCCAGCAGACACAGGGGCCACACTAGCGCCGGGGAGCTGTTTTTT. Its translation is CASRHRGHTSAGELFF.

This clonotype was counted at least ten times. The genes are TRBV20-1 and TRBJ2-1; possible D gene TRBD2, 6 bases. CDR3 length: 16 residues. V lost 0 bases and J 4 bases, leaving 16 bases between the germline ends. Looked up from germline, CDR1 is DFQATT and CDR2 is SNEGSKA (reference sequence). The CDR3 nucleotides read TGCAGTGCTAGAGAGGACCGGCGGGGACCATACAATGAGCAGTTCTTC. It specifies CSAREDRRGPYNEQFF.

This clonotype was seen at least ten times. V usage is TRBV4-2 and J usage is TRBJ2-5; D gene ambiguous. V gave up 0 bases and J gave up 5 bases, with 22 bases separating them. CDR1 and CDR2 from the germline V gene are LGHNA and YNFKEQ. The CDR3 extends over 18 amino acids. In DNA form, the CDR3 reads TGTGCCAGCAGCCAAGATATCTCGTCCTCCCGAGTCGGGGAGACCCAGTACTTC. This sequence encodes CASSQDISSSRVGETQYF.

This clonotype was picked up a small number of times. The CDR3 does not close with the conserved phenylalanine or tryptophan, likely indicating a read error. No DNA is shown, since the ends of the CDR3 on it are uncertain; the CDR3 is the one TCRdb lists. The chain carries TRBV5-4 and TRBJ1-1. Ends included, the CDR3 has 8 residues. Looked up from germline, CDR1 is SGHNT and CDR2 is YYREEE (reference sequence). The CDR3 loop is CASSLVLA.

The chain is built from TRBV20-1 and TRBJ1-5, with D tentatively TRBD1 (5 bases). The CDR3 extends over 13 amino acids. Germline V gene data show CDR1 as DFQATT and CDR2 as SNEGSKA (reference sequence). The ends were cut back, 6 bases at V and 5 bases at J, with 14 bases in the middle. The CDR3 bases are TGCAGTGCAATGAGACAGTCTGATCAGCCCCAGCATTTT. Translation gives CSAMRQSDQPQHF.

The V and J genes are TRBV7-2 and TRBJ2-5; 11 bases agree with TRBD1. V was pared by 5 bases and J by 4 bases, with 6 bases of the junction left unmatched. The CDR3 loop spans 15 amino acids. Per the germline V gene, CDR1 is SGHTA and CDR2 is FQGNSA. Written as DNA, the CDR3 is TGTGCCAGCAGCGCCGACGGGACAGGGGGAGAGACCCAGTACTTC. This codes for CASSADGTGGETQYF.

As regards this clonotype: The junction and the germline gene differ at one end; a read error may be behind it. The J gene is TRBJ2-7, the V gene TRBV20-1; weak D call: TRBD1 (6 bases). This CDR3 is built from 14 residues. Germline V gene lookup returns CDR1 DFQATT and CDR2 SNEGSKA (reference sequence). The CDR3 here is CSARDQGFGYEQCF. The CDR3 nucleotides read TGCAGTGCTAGAGATCAGGGGTTCGGCTACGAGCAGTGCTTC.

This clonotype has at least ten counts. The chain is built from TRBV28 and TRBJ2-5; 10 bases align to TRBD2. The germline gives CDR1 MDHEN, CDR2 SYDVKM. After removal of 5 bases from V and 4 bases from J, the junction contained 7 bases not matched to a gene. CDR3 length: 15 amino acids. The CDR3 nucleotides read TGTGCCAGCAGTCTAGCGGGAGTGGGTGTAGAGACCCAGTACTTC. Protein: CASSLAGVGVETQYF.

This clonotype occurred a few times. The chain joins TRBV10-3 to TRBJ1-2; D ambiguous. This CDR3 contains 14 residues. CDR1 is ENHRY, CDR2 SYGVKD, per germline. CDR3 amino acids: CARDNPRGNYGYTF. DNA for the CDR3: TGTGCTAGAGATAATCCGCGAGGGAACTATGGCTACACCTTC.

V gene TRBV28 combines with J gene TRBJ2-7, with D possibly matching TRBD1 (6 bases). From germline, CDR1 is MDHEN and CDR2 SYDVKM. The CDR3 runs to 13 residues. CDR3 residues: CATMTGTIYEQYF. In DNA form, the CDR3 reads TGTGCTACGATGACAGGAACAATTTACGAGCAGTACTTC.

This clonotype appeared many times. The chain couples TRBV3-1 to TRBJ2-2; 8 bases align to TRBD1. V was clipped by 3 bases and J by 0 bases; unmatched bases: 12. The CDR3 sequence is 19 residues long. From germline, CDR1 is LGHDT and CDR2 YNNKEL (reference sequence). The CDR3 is CASSQRHDRGPSNTGELFF. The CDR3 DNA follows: TGTGCCAGCAGCCAGCGTCACGACAGGGGACCTTCGAACACCGGGGAGCTGTTTTTT.

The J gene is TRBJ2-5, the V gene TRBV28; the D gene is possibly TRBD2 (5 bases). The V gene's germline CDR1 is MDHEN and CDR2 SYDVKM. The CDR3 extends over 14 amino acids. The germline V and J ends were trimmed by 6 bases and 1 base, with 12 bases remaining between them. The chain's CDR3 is CASRSSDPQETQYF. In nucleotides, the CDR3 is TGTGCCAGCAGGAGTAGCGACCCCCAAGAGACCCAGTACTTC.

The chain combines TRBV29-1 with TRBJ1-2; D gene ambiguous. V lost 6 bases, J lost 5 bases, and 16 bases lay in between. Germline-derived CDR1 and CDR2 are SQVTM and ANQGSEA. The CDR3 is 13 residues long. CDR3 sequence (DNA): TGCAGCGTAGTCTGTAGAGATACGTATGGCTACACCTTC. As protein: CSVVCRDTYGYTF.

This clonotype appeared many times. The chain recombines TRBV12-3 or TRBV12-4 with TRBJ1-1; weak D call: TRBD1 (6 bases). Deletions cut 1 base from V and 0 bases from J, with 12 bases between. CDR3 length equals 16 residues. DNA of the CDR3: TGTGCCAGCAGTTTAGGCGCAGGGGCCTTGAACACTGAAGCTTTCTTT. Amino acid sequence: CASSLGAGALNTEAFF.